The following is a T cell receptor beta chain sequence with its context. The sample holds other DNA sequences that translate to the same CDR3. This specimen belongs to a study of blood T cell repertoires in COVID-19. Across the whole study: Acute and convalescent COVID-19 samples came from the United States, Italy and Spain.

The CDR3 runs 14 residues. Germline V gene lookup returns CDR1 LNHDA and CDR2 SQIVND (reference sequence). Trimming took 6 bases from V and 7 from J, leaving 15 bases between them. As handled by the study authors: Nucleated cell counts were estimated from reference gene primer amplification. TCRdb keeps only in-frame clones here, not all; method: immunoSEQ multiplex PCR. V and J calls and clone size are those listed in that table; D and trimming were worked out from the DNA. The table has some 64,000 clones, 84% seen once. Enrollment of patients from Seattle took place during active infection, with longitudinal follow-up.

The sequenced sample was peripheral blood. The source is a man aged 60 to 75 with COVID-19, enrolled during active disease. V is TRBV19 and J is TRBJ1-4; D not resolved. CDR3: CASRRTTEGEKLFF. The CDR3 DNA reads as TGTGCCAGTAGGCGGACTACGGAAGGTGAAAAACTGTTTTTT.